The next 31 T cell receptor beta chains were all read from a single sample in a study of T cell responses to AZD1222 COVID-19 vaccine. Only in-frame clones appear in the TCRdb table, and some are missing; sequencing was by immunoSEQ multiplex PCR. The repertoire holds roughly 200,000 clones, with approximately 89% as singletons. This sample comprised peripheral blood, obtained 28 days after the second AZD1222 dose. These receptors all stem from an adult who received the AZD1222 COVID-19 vaccine.

The V and J genes are TRBV19 and TRBJ2-3; TRBD1 aligns across 9 bases. The CDR3 has 14 amino acids. Looked up from germline, CDR1 is LNHDA and CDR2 is SQIVND (reference sequence). V lost 5 bases, J lost 6 bases, and 6 bases stayed unmatched. CDR3 protein: CASSGTGTMDTQYF. CDR3 DNA sequence: TGTGCCAGTAGTGGGACAGGGACTATGGATACGCAGTATTTT.

The V call is TRBV30, the J call TRBJ2-6, with 9 nucleotides matching TRBD1. The CDR3 contains 20 residues. V lost 1 base and J lost 2; bases outside the gene matches: 15. Germline loops: CDR1 GTSNPN, CDR2 SVGIG (reference sequence). In nucleotides, the CDR3 is TGTGCCTGGAGTGATTTAAACAGGGGGCGCTTTAACGCTGGGGCCAACGTCCTGACTTTC. This encodes CAWSDLNRGRFNAGANVLTF.

The chain recombines TRBV19 with TRBJ2-7, with TRBD2 matching 10 bases. J gave up 4 bases and V 4 bases, and 4 bases lay outside the gene matches. The CDR3 extends over 14 amino acids. The germline CDR1 and CDR2 sequences are LNHDA and SQIVND (reference sequence). The CDR3, as DNA: TGTGCCAGTAGTAGAGGGACTAGCGTATACGAGCAGTACTTC. Residues: CASSRGTSVYEQYF.

This rearrangement joins TRBV12-3 or TRBV12-4 to TRBJ1-2; no clear D gene. The CDR3 covers 13 residues. V was shortened by 5 bases and J by 4 bases, with 11 bases between the two germline ends. In nucleotides, the CDR3 is TGTGCCAGCAGTCCCGGCCGCGTCTATGGCTACACCTTC. Translation: CASSPGRVYGYTF.

The chain employs TRBV21-1 and TRBJ2-7; the listed D gene, TRBD1, was not tested against the DNA. TRBV21-1 corresponds to a pseudogene. This CDR3 spans 15 amino acids. CDR3 amino acids: CASSESQDRGYEQYF. The CDR3, as DNA: TGTGCCAGCAGTGAATCTCAGGACAGGGGCTACGAGCAGTACTTC.

The gene calls are TRBV5-8 and TRBJ2-1; 10 bases line up with TRBD2. The CDR3 has 16 amino acids. Germline V gene sequence: CDR1 SGHTS, CDR2 YDEGEE. J was trimmed by 9 bases and V by 0 bases; bases with no gene match: 9. CDR3 region: CASSLGRTSGVGEQFF. Written as DNA, the CDR3 is TGTGCCAGCAGCTTGGGAAGGACTAGCGGCGTGGGTGAGCAGTTCTTC. Together with reference TRBV5-8 and TRBJ2-1, the CDR3 gives the full variable domain: EAGVTQSPTHLIKTRGQQATLRCSPISGHTSVYWYQQALGLGLQFLLWYDEGEERNRGNFPPRFSGRQFPNYSSELNVNALELEDSALYLCASSLGRTSGVGEQFFGPGTRLTVL.

This chain joins TRBV6-1 and TRBJ1-1, with D possibly being TRBD1 (6 bases). Trimming pared 0 bases from V and 0 bases from J, leaving 11 bases between. There are 16 residues in the CDR3. Germline CDR1 is MNHNS and CDR2 is SASEGT. CDR3 in DNA: TGTGCCAGCAGTGAAGCGGGGGGACACCTGAACACTGAAGCTTTCTTT. Translation: CASSEAGGHLNTEAFF.

The chain joins TRBV18 to TRBJ2-7; 9 nucleotides line up with TRBD1. CDR1 is KGHSH and CDR2 is LQKENI in the germline V gene. The junction had 3 bases not matched to a gene; V was cut back by 4 bases and J by 5 bases. The CDR3 totals 13 residues. The CDR3 region is CASSRGTGNEQYF. Here the CDR3 DNA reads TGTGCCAGCTCACGAGGGACAGGGAACGAGCAGTACTTC.

This chain links TRBV4-2 with TRBJ2-5; D is perhaps TRBD2 (7 bases). CDR1 LGHNA and CDR2 YNFKEQ come from the germline V gene. This CDR3 has 16 amino acids. V shed 0 bases and J shed 5 bases, with 16 bases lying between them. In nucleotides, the CDR3 is TGTGCCAGCAGCCAAGACCCCGGGGGGCCAGGGGAGACCCAGTACTTC. This codes for CASSQDPGGPGETQYF.

The chain recombines TRBV4-2 with TRBJ2-1; 10 bases are shared with TRBD2. In germline, CDR1 is LGHNA, CDR2 YNFKEQ. The J segment lost 10 bases and the V segment lost 4 bases, leaving 13 bases of the junction unmatched. The CDR3 contains 16 residues. Here the CDR3 DNA reads TGTGCCAGCAGCCCCTCGCAGAGCGGGGGGGCCTTGGAGCAGTTCTTC. Protein: CASSPSQSGGALEQFF.

The chain links TRBV19 to TRBJ2-3; 10 nucleotides align to TRBD1. V lost 1 base, J lost 2 bases, and 3 bases stayed unmatched. The germline V gene has CDR1 LNHDA and CDR2 SQIVND (reference sequence). This CDR3 is 16 amino acids long. The CDR3 reads CASSIGTGGPTDTQYF. CDR3 bases: TGTGCCAGTAGTATAGGGACAGGGGGTCCCACAGATACGCAGTATTTT.

Written as DNA, the CDR3 is TGTGCCAGCAGTGGGTTCGACGGCGACGGGGGCACTGAAGCTTTCTTT. Amino acids: CASSGFDGDGGTEAFF. The V and J genes are TRBV2 and TRBJ1-1; a possible D gene is TRBD1 (5 bases). Germline CDR1 reads SNHLY; CDR2 reads FYNNEI. The CDR3 is 16 residues long. The ends were cut back, 4 bases at V and 4 bases at J, with 19 bases in the middle.

CDR3 residues: CSVTAQLRYGYTF. CDR3 bases: TGCAGCGTTACTGCCCAGTTGCGCTATGGCTACACCTTC. The chain combines TRBV29-1 with TRBJ1-2; D uncertain. CDR3 length: 13 residues. Trimming took 5 bases from V and 4 from J, leaving 14 bases between them. CDR1 is SQVTM and CDR2 is ANQGSEA in the germline V gene.

Only a few counts were recorded for this clone. This chain uses TRBV6-5 with TRBJ2-7; 8 bases map to TRBD2. Germline-derived CDR1 and CDR2 are MNHEY and SVGAGI. The CDR3 has 14 amino acids. Germline trimming cut 8 bases from V and 6 bases from J; bases unmatched to any gene: 12. As DNA, the CDR3 is TGTGCCAGCGGCCCTGGCGGGGGGAAGGGCGAGCAGTACTTC. It is translated as CASGPGGGKGEQYF.

The chain couples TRBV6-5 to TRBJ1-5, with D maybe TRBD1 (6 bases). Trimming pared 7 bases from V and 7 bases from J, leaving 20 bases between. The CDR3 loop spans 15 amino acids. CDR1 MNHEY and CDR2 SVGAGI come from the germline V gene. Written as DNA, the CDR3 is TGTGCCAGCAAGGAGGGGGGGGCCGGGCGGCAGCCCCAGCATTTT. The encoded protein is CASKEGGAGRQPQHF.

This clone was observed a few times. The V and J genes are TRBV7-9 and TRBJ2-3, with 7 nucleotides matching TRBD1. The J segment lost 6 bases and the V segment lost 7 bases, leaving 10 bases of the junction unmatched. The CDR3 totals 14 residues. The germline V gene has CDR1 SEHNR and CDR2 FQNEAQ (reference sequence). CDR3 bases: TGTGCCAGCACCGCCGGACAGGCTGTGGATACGCAGTATTTT. Translating gives CASTAGQAVDTQYF.

This chain connects TRBV9 to TRBJ2-1; the match to TRBD1 covers 8 bases. The V and J ends lost 0 bases and 7 bases, in that order; junction bases with no gene match: 6. Germline V gives CDR1 SGDLS, CDR2 YYNGEE. CDR3 length: 15 amino acids. The CDR3, as DNA: TGTGCCAGCAGCGTAGTTGGGACAGGTGGGAATGAGCAGTTCTTC. Protein: CASSVVGTGGNEQFF.

V and J are TRBV15 and TRBJ1-1; no firm D call. Germline lookup yields CDR1 LNHNV and CDR2 YYDKDF (reference sequence). This CDR3 region has 13 residues. Trimming took off 0 bases at V and 8 bases at J, with 10 bases between the two ends. CDR3 bases: TGTGCCACCAGCAGAGATATGAGGGCCGAAGCTTTCTTT. Translating gives CATSRDMRAEAFF.

The genes are TRBV7-9 and TRBJ2-3, with unresolved D. CDR1 SEHNR and CDR2 FQNEAQ come from the germline V gene (reference sequence). Between the trimmed V and J ends, which lost 3 bases and 5 bases, there was a span of 3 bases. This CDR3 comprises 11 residues. CDR3 sequence reads: CASSFGDTQYF. The CDR3 nucleotides are TGTGCCAGCAGCTTCGGAGATACGCAGTATTTT.

The chain uses TRBV6-2 or TRBV6-3 and TRBJ2-7; D might be TRBD1 (5 bases). CDR1 is MNHEY and CDR2 is SVGEGT in the germline V gene. This CDR3 has 17 amino acids. Trimming removed 0 bases at V and 4 bases at J, with 19 bases between. The CDR3 sequence: CASSYSRVWGRSYEQYF. For the CDR3, the DNA is TGTGCCAGCAGTTACTCGAGAGTCTGGGGCAGGAGTTACGAGCAGTACTTC.

The chain uses TRBV23-1 and TRBJ2-1; 13 bases fit TRBD2. TRBV23-1 is labeled an ORF, and its function is uncertain. This CDR3 is built from 17 residues. J was trimmed by 7 bases and V by 4 bases; bases with no gene match: 10. CDR3 coding DNA: TGCGCCAGCAGTCTCACTAGCGGGGGGGCCGCGGGAAATGAGCAGTTCTTC. Its protein product is CASSLTSGGAAGNEQFF.

The CDR3 region has the DNA TGTGCCAGCAGCCAAGGACTAGCGGGATCATTAGAGACCCAGTACTTC. The encoded protein is CASSQGLAGSLETQYF. V and J are TRBV3-1 (or the pseudogene TRBV3-2) and TRBJ2-5; TRBD2 aligns across 11 bases. The CDR3 is 16 residues long. CDR1 is LGHDT, CDR2 YNNKEL, per germline (reference sequence). Trimming at V came to 1 base and at J to 4 bases, leaving 5 bases not matched to a gene.

The CDR3 loop reads CASSLRSDRVAEKLFF. CDR3 nucleotides: TGTGCCAGCAGCCTACGCTCGGACAGGGTGGCAGAAAAACTGTTTTTT. This chain links TRBV7-9 with TRBJ1-4; 8 nucleotides align to TRBD1. With V trimmed by 5 bases and J by 8 bases, 13 bases remained unmatched. Per the germline V gene, CDR1 is SEHNR and CDR2 is FQNEAQ (reference sequence). This CDR3 is built from 16 residues.

Concerning this clone itself: The same CDR3 arises from other DNA sequences in this sample as well. This chain joins TRBV11-2 and TRBJ1-2, with TRBD1 matching over 7 bases. Trimming took 5 bases from V and 4 from J; bases not matched to a gene: 4. The CDR3 is made up of 13 amino acids. Germline V gene data show CDR1 as SGHAT and CDR2 as FQNNGV. CDR3 nucleotide sequence: TGTGCCAGCAGCCCGACAGGGTCCTATGGCTACACCTTC. Protein sequence: CASSPTGSYGYTF.

This chain joins TRBV7-9 and TRBJ2-7; D not certain. Germline lookup yields CDR1 SEHNR and CDR2 FQNEAQ (reference sequence). V was pared by 4 bases and J by 3 bases, with 16 bases between. This CDR3 is built from 15 residues. CDR3 bases: TGTGCCAGCAGCTCTACCATGGACGTAAACTACGAGCAGTACTTC. This sequence encodes CASSSTMDVNYEQYF.

This rearrangement joins TRBV7-9 to TRBJ1-1; maybe TRBD1 (5 bases). This CDR3 is built from 13 residues. Germline assignment: CDR1 SEHNR and CDR2 FQNEAQ (reference sequence). V lost 5 bases and J lost 1, with 8 bases in between. The DNA of the CDR3 is TGTGCCAGCAGCCCGACAGAGAACACTGAAGCTTTCTTT. Amino acids: CASSPTENTEAFF.

This chain joins TRBV11-2 and TRBJ1-2, with D tentatively TRBD1 (5 bases). Germline values: CDR1 SGHAT, CDR2 FQNNGV. The CDR3 has 15 residues. Trimming left V 3 bases short and J 6 bases short, with 17 bases between. This CDR3 is CASSFAGQNIHGYTF. CDR3 nucleotide sequence: TGTGCCAGCAGCTTCGCGGGGCAGAACATTCATGGCTACACCTTC.

This sequence joins TRBV5-1 and TRBJ1-1; unclear D gene. The CDR3 totals 15 residues. The V end lost 1 base, the J end lost 1 base, and 11 bases lay between the germline ends. Germline V lookup: CDR1 SGHRS, CDR2 YFSETQ. The CDR3 loop reads CASSLYVGRNTEAFF. Here the CDR3 DNA reads TGCGCCAGCAGCTTGTATGTCGGGCGGAACACTGAAGCTTTCTTT.

The genes are TRBV11-3 and TRBJ2-7; no clear D. Trimming took 1 base from V and 1 from J, leaving 8 bases between them. Per germline, CDR1 SGHNT and CDR2 YENEEA. CDR3 length: 14 amino acids. CDR3 nucleotides: TGTGCCAGCAGCTTAGGTTCCGGTTCCTACGAGCAGTACTTC. Residues: CASSLGSGSYEQYF. Complete variable domain (other parts from reference TRBV11-3 and TRBJ2-7): EAGVVQSPRYKIIEKKQPVAFWCNPISGHNTLYWYLQNLGQGPELLIRYENEEAVDDSQLPKDRFSAERLKGVDSTLKIQPAELGDSAVYLCASSLGSGSYEQYFGPGTRLTVT.

The V gene is TRBV29-1, the J gene TRBJ2-2, with no clear D. V lost 6 bases, J lost 8 bases, and 13 bases lay in between. This CDR3 is 12 amino acids long. Germline-derived CDR1 and CDR2 are SQVTM and ANQGSEA. This CDR3 is CSVLKAGGELFF. The CDR3 nucleotides read TGCAGCGTCCTGAAGGCTGGGGGGGAGCTGTTTTTT.

The CDR3 sequence is CASSPPGSGANVLTF. The CDR3 DNA follows: TGTGCCAGCAGCCCCCCCGGCTCTGGGGCCAACGTCCTGACTTTC. The chain couples TRBV7-6 to TRBJ2-6; D gene uncertain. V was shortened by 5 bases and J by 0 bases, with 8 bases between the two germline ends. There are 15 residues in the CDR3. The germline gives CDR1 SGHVS, CDR2 FNYEAQ.